Sequencing of this TCR beta chain was carried out in a study of blood T cell repertoires in COVID-19. Sequencing used immunoSEQ multiplex PCR; TCRdb keeps in-frame clones, though not all of them. The sample lists 100,000 or so clones; about 89% were seen once. The V end lost 4 bases, the J end lost 0 bases, and 13 bases lay between the germline ends. CDR3 length: 16 amino acids. From germline, CDR1 is SGHVS and CDR2 FNYEAQ. This receptor was identified in a man in his forties or fifties with active COVID-19. The chain carries TRBV7-6 and TRBJ2-1, with a tentative D call TRBD1 (5 bases). The sample was peripheral blood. As DNA, the CDR3 is TGTGCCAGCAGCTCCAGGGTCCAAAGCTCCTACAATGAGCAGTTCTTC. It is translated as CASSSRVQSSYNEQFF. Using reference TRBV7-6 and TRBJ2-1 for the parts outside the CDR3, the full variable domain is GAGVSQSPRYKVTKRGQDVALRCDPISGHVSLYWYRQALGQGPEFLTYFNYEAQQDKSGLPNDRFSAERPEGSISTLTIQRTEQRDSAMYRCASSSRVQSSYNEQFFGPGTRLTVL.